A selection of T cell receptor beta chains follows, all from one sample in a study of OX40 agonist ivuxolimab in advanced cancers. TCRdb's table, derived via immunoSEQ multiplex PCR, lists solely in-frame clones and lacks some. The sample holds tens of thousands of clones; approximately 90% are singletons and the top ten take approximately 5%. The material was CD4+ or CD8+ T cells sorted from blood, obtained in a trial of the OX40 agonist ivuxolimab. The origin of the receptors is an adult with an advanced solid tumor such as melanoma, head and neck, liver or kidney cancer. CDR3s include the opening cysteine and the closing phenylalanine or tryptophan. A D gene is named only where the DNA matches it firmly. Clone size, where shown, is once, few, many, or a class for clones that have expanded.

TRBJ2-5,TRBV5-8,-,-,CASSLEGRVQETQYF,TGTGCCAGCAGCTTGGAGGGTAGGGTACAAGAGACCCAGTACTTC
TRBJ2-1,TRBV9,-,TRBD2,CASSPRTSGYNEQFF,TGTGCCAGCAGCCCCCGGACTAGCGGATACAATGAGCAGTTCTTC
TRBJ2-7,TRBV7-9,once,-,CASSRPGATYEQYF,TGTGCCAGCAGCCGTCCGGGGGCCACCTACGAGCAGTACTTC
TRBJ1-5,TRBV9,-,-,CASSVSSKAGVSSQHF,TGTGCCAGCAGCGTAAGTTCCAAGGCTGGGGTGTCGTCCCAGCATTTT
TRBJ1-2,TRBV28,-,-,CASRPSVPYGYTF,TGTGCCAGCAGACCCTCAGTCCCCTATGGCTACACCTTC
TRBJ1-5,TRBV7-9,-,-,CASSLAGTISNQPQHF,TGTGCCAGCAGCTTGGCCGGGACAATTAGCAATCAGCCCCAGCATTTT
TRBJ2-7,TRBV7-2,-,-,CASSFRTGGAYEQYF,TGTGCCAGCAGCTTCCGGACAGGCGGGGCCTACGAGCAGTACTTC
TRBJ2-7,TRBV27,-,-,CASSPYMESVTYEQYF,TGTGCCAGCAGTCCTTATATGGAGTCAGTTACCTACGAGCAGTACTTC
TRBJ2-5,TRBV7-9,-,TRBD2,CASSLTTSGTETQYF,TGTGCCAGCAGCTTGACGACTAGCGGGACGGAGACCCAGTACTTC
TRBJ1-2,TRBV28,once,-,CASSTSYGYTF,TGTGCCAGCAGTACTTCCTATGGCTACACCTTC
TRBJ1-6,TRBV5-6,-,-,CASSLASVPGGYNSPLHF,TGTGCCAGCAGCTTGGCCAGTGTCCCCGGCGGCTATAATTCACCCCTCCACTTT
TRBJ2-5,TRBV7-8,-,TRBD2,CASSLDGLAGKETQYF,TGTGCCAGCAGCCTAGACGGACTAGCGGGGAAAGAGACCCAGTACTTC
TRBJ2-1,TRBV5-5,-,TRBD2,CASSQGLAGVDLSYNEQFF,TGTGCCAGCAGCCAAGGACTAGCGGGAGTAGATCTCTCCTACAATGAGCAGTTCTTC
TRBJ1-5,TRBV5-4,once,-,CASSFRSGNQPQHF,TGTGCCAGCAGCTTTAGGTCAGGGAACCAGCCCCAGCATTTT
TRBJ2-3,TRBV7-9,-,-,CASSLAGRGTTDTQYF,TGTGCCAGCAGCTTAGCCGGAAGAGGGACCACAGATACGCAGTATTTT
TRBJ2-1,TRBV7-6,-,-,CASSSSGLGANEQFF,TGTGCCAGCAGCTCCAGCGGGTTAGGGGCCAATGAGCAGTTCTTC
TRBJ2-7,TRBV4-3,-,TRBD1,CASSQGVGTEYEQYF,TGCGCCAGCAGCCAAGGGGTTGGGACAGAATACGAGCAGTACTTC
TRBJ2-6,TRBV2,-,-,CASSELARDSTF,TGTGCCAGCAGTGAACTCGCCAGAGATTCTACTTTC
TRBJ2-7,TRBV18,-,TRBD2,CASSPPSGRGYEQYF,TGTGCCAGCTCACCGCCTAGCGGGAGAGGGTACGAGCAGTACTTC
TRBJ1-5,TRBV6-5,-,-,CASSDVGSNQPQHF,TGTGCCAGCAGTGATGTAGGTAGCAATCAGCCCCAGCATTTT
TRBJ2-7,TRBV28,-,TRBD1,CASSLWGTGGSYEQYF,TGTGCCAGCAGCCTGTGGGGGACAGGGGGCTCCTACGAGCAGTACTTC
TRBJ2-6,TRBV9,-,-,CASRTADSGANVLTF,TGTGCCAGCAGGACGGCTGATTCTGGGGCCAACGTCCTGACTTTC
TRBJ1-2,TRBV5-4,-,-,CASRPRKSDYGYTF,TGTGCCAGCAGGCCACGGAAGAGTGACTATGGCTACACCTTC
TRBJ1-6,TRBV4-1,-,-,CASSSPGRSNSPLHF,TGCGCCAGCAGCTCCCCGGGGAGATCTAATTCACCCCTCCACTTT
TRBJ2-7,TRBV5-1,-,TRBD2,CASSPIAGGSYEQYF,TGCGCCAGCAGCCCGATAGCGGGAGGGTCCTACGAGCAGTACTTC
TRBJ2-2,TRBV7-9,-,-,CASKSGEGMTGELFF,TGTGCCAGCAAGAGCGGCGAGGGCATGACCGGGGAGCTGTTTTTT
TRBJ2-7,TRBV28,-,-,CASLGAGHNYEQYF,TGTGCCAGCCTTGGAGCGGGACACAACTACGAGCAGTACTTC
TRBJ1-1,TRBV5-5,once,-,CASSLLGGTSFTEAFF,TGTGCCAGCAGCCTCTTGGGCGGGACATCCTTCACTGAAGCTTTCTTT
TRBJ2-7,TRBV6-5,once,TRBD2,CASSRAPGLAYEQYF,TGTGCCAGCAGCCGGGCCCCCGGACTAGCCTACGAGCAGTACTTC
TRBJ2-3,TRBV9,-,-,CASSEPSSGAYTDTQYF,TGTGCCAGCAGCGAGCCCTCTTCCGGCGCTTACACAGATACGCAGTATTTT